The 21 T cell receptor beta chains reported below all come from one sample, sequenced in a study of human T cells and chemical hapten exposure. TCRdb redid the calling of the RACE reads with MiXCR, one entry per CDR3 protein. The profile shows 70,000 to 85,000 distinct CDR3 sequences, approximately 8% of them singletons. The time point denotes: healthy volunteer bleed at 6 weeks. Blood, whole and unfractionated, served as the source for total RNA extraction. Sample: whole blood. Every receptor here comes from a male donor in good health. Some clones in this sample may be carry-over from other donors' samples.

V usage is TRBV21-1 and J usage is TRBJ2-7; the table names TRBD1, a call not compared with the DNA. TRBV21-1 is noted as a pseudogene. The CDR3 is 13 amino acids. The CDR3 DNA reads TGTGCCAGTTGGGGCCCCCTTTACTACGAGCAGTACTTC. Amino acid sequence: CASWGPLYYEQYF.

J is TRBJ2-3 and V is TRBV12-3 or TRBV12-4; D uncertain. Trimming pared 6 bases from V and 3 bases from J, leaving 7 bases between. This CDR3 comprises 12 residues. The CDR3 here is CASSFTTDTQYF. The CDR3 DNA is TGTGCCAGCAGCTTCACAACAGATACGCAGTATTTT.

The genes are TRBV7-6 and TRBJ1-4; no reliable D call. The germline gives CDR1 SGHVS, CDR2 FNYEAQ. V was trimmed by 4 bases and J by 0 bases, leaving 6 bases between them. This CDR3 is 14 amino acids long. The CDR3 DNA follows: TGTGCCAGCAGCTCCACGACAACTAATGAAAAACTGTTTTTT. Amino acids: CASSSTTTNEKLFF.

V and J are TRBV12-3 or TRBV12-4 and TRBJ2-5; D gene ambiguous. This CDR3 has 14 residues. Between the trimmed V and J ends, which lost 5 bases and 5 bases, there was a span of 15 bases. The CDR3 sequence is CASSPGRFIETQYF. DNA of the CDR3: TGTGCCAGCAGTCCTGGACGGTTCATCGAGACCCAGTACTTC.

This clonotype has just a few counts. The chain employs TRBV30 and TRBJ2-3; D is ambiguous. V lost 2 bases and J 0 bases, leaving 3 bases between the germline ends. In germline, CDR1 is GTSNPN, CDR2 SVGIG (reference sequence). The CDR3 is 12 residues long. The CDR3 DNA reads TGTGCCTGGAGTCAGAGCACAGATACGCAGTATTTT. Protein: CAWSQSTDTQYF.

There are a few counts of this clonotype. The V call is TRBV19, the J call TRBJ1-5; 9 bases map to TRBD1. Germline lookup yields CDR1 LNHDA and CDR2 SQIVND (reference sequence). J lost 1 base, V lost 0 bases, and 10 bases had no gene match. The CDR3 has 19 amino acids. The CDR3, as DNA: TGTGCCAGTAGTATAGATCGGGACAGGGTTGTGAAGAGCAATCAGCCCCAGCATTTT. Translation gives CASSIDRDRVVKSNQPQHF.

This chain connects TRBV10-3 to TRBJ1-4; D is uncertain. This CDR3 contains 12 residues. V lost 3 bases to trimming and J lost 7 bases, with 6 bases between them. Germline V gene data show CDR1 as ENHRY and CDR2 as SYGVKD. CDR3 protein: CAISESAEKLFF. In DNA form, the CDR3 reads TGTGCCATCAGTGAATCAGCTGAAAAACTGTTTTTT.

The rearrangement links TRBV20-1 to TRBJ1-4; D not certain. The CDR3 is 15 amino acids. The germline CDR1 and CDR2 sequences are DFQATT and SNEGSKA (reference sequence). Trimming shortened V by 0 bases and J by 0 bases, and 8 bases separated the two germline ends. Here the CDR3 DNA reads TGCAGTGCTAGAGACCCGTCGGCAACTAATGAAAAACTGTTTTTT. The encoded protein is CSARDPSATNEKLFF.

There are a few counts of this clonotype. This chain uses TRBV9 with TRBJ2-5; TRBD1 matches 8 bases. Trimming cost V 3 bases and J 4 bases; bases outside gene matches: 5. The V gene's germline CDR1 is SGDLS and CDR2 YYNGEE. This CDR3 spans 14 amino acids. CDR3 sequence reads: CASSAGQGGETQYF. In nucleotides, the CDR3 is TGTGCCAGCAGCGCTGGACAGGGCGGAGAGACCCAGTACTTC.

Written as DNA, the CDR3 is TGCGCCAGCAGCCAAGATCGGTGGTCCGTATTGAACACTGAAGCTTTCTTT. Translated: CASSQDRWSVLNTEAFF. The rearrangement uses TRBV4-3 and TRBJ1-1; unclear D gene. The length of the CDR3 is 17 residues. Trimming removed 0 bases at V and 0 bases at J, with 14 bases between. Germline V lookup: CDR1 LGHNA, CDR2 YSLEER.

This clonotype was picked up a small number of times. V is TRBV6-6 and J is TRBJ1-1, with D hard to call. The CDR3 contains 11 residues. Germline-derived CDR1 and CDR2 are MNHNY and SVGAGI (reference sequence). V was cut by 9 bases and J by 6 bases, with 11 bases left in between. CDR3 nucleotide sequence: TGTGCCAGTTATGGGGAGGCTGAAGCTTTCTTT. Its translation is CASYGEAEAFF.

The chain combines TRBV27 with TRBJ1-2; TRBD1 matches at 7 bases. V was clipped by 5 bases and J by 1 base; unmatched bases: 10. The CDR3 consists of 16 residues. Germline V gene sequence: CDR1 MNHEY, CDR2 SMNVEV (reference sequence). The CDR3 is CASSLQTGTNNYGYTF. CDR3 nucleotide sequence: TGTGCCAGCAGTCTCCAGACAGGGACTAATAACTATGGCTACACCTTC.

V and J are TRBV12-3 or TRBV12-4 and TRBJ2-1; the match to TRBD2 covers 7 bases. There are 16 residues in the CDR3. Unmatched junction bases numbered 12, after V lost 7 bases and J lost 3 bases. The chain's CDR3 is CASTIQRDQVYNEQFF. CDR3 nucleotides: TGTGCCAGCACCATCCAGCGGGATCAAGTCTACAATGAGCAGTTCTTC.

This chain connects TRBV6-6 to TRBJ2-1; 10 bases agree with TRBD1. Trimming cost V 6 bases and J 6 bases; bases outside gene matches: 5. Per the germline V gene, CDR1 is MNHNY and CDR2 is SVGAGI (reference sequence). This CDR3 region has 14 residues. DNA for the CDR3: TGTGCCAGCAGCGCGAGGGACAGGGGCAATGAGCAGTTCTTC. This sequence encodes CASSARDRGNEQFF.

In this sample, this clonotype turned up a few times. CDR3 loop: CSVEDQHPGVTDTQYF. The CDR3 DNA reads TGCAGCGTTGAAGATCAACACCCGGGGGTCACAGATACGCAGTATTTT. V usage is TRBV29-1 and J usage is TRBJ2-3, with D tentatively TRBD2 (6 bases). The CDR3 length is 16 residues. V was shortened by 0 bases and J by 2 bases, with 15 bases between the two germline ends. The germline V gene encodes CDR1 SQVTM and CDR2 ANQGSEA.

This clonotype was seen many times. The rearrangement links TRBV3-1 to TRBJ2-3, with TRBD2 as a possible D gene (6 bases). CDR1 is LGHDT and CDR2 is YNNKEL in the germline V gene (reference sequence). Trimming left V 6 bases short and J 6 bases short, with 16 bases between. This CDR3 has 14 amino acids. The CDR3, as DNA: TGTGCCAGCAGTCGACTAGGCCCGGGGGATACGCAGTATTTT. It is translated as CASSRLGPGDTQYF.

This clonotype was recorded many times. The CDR3 sequence: CASSYSIGATDTQYF. DNA of the CDR3: TGTGCCAGCAGTTACTCGATAGGGGCCACAGATACGCAGTATTTT. The chain combines TRBV6-5 with TRBJ2-3; tentative D call: TRBD1 (5 bases). CDR1 is MNHEY, CDR2 SVGAGI, per germline. Trimming pared 0 bases from V and 2 bases from J, leaving 9 bases between. The CDR3 runs 15 residues.

The genes are TRBV7-8 and TRBJ1-5, with a possible D match to TRBD1 (6 bases). Germline loops: CDR1 SGHVS, CDR2 FQNEAQ. V gave up 1 base and J gave up 0 bases, with 7 bases separating them. The CDR3 loop spans 15 amino acids. CDR3 nucleotide sequence: TGTGCCAGCAGCTTAGGGACAGCTAGCAATCAGCCCCAGCATTTT. Amino acids: CASSLGTASNQPQHF.

In its sample, this clonotype was seen a few times. The chain combines TRBV20-1 with TRBJ2-1; either TRBD1 or TRBD2 may fit D (5 bases each). The CDR3 has 12 residues. CDR1 is DFQATT, CDR2 SNEGSKA, per germline (reference sequence). V was shortened by 3 bases and J by 10 bases, with 13 bases between the two germline ends. This CDR3 reads CSASGTRGEQFF. The CDR3 DNA reads as TGCAGTGCTAGCGGGACCCGGGGCGAGCAGTTCTTC.

The chain combines TRBV7-6 with TRBJ1-6; D gene unclear. The germline V gene encodes CDR1 SGHVS and CDR2 FNYEAQ. V dropped 1 base and J dropped 9 bases, with 7 bases sitting between them. The length of the CDR3 is 13 residues. CDR3 amino acids: CASSLEVSSPLHF. In DNA, the CDR3 is TGTGCCAGCAGCTTAGAAGTTAGTTCACCCCTCCACTTT. Combining the CDR3 with reference TRBV7-6 and TRBJ1-6 gives the whole variable domain GAGVSQSPRYKVTKRGQDVALRCDPISGHVSLYWYRQALGQGPEFLTYFNYEAQQDKSGLPNDRFSAERPEGSISTLTIQRTEQRDSAMYRCASSLEVSSPLHFGNGTRLTVT.

Only a few counts were recorded for this clonotype. This sequence joins TRBV6-5 and TRBJ1-1; D gene ambiguous. Germline V lookup: CDR1 MNHEY, CDR2 SVGAGI. The CDR3 length is 14 residues. V lost 5 bases, J lost 4 bases, and 14 bases lay in between. The CDR3 region is CASSVSDCCTEAFF. In nucleotides, the CDR3 is TGTGCCAGCAGTGTGAGCGACTGTTGCACTGAAGCTTTCTTT.